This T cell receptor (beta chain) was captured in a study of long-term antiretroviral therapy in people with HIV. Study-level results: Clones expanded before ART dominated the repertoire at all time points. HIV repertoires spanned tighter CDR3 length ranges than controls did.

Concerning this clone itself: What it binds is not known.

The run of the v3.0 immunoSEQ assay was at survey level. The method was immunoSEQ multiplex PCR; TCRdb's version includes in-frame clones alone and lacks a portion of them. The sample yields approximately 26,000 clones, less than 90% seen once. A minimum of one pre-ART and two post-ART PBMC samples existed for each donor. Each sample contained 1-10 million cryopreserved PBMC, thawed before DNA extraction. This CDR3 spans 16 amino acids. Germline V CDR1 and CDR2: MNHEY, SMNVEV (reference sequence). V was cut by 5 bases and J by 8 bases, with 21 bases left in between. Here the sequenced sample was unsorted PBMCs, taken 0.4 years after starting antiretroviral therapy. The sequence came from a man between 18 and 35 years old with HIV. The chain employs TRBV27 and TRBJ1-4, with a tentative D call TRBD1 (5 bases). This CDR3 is CASSNPAGDRGEKLFF. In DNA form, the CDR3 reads TGTGCCAGCAGTAACCCCGCCGGGGATCGGGGGGAAAAACTGTTTTTT. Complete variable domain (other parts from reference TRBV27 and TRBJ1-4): EAQVTQNPRYLITVTGKKLTVTCSQNMNHEYMSWYRQDPGLGLRQIYYSMNVEVTDKGDVPEGYKVSRKEKRNFPLILESPSPNQTSLYFCASSNPAGDRGEKLFFGSGTQLSVL.